The 10 T cell receptor beta chains listed next were all sequenced from one sample in a study of blood T cells in healthy people across ages. A second 7 to 11 cycle PCR used barcoded and J-beta primers. MiXCR was run by TCRdb on the 5' RACE reads, yielding one entry per CDR3 protein. The table includes about 570,000 distinct CDR3 sequences, about 26% detected once. This sample also appeared in a second study, on T cells of mothers and their children.

Material for sequencing was blood. These receptors were obtained from a boy under 10 years old in good health.

The J gene is TRBJ2-1, the V gene TRBV29-1; TRBD1 might be the D (6 bases). In germline, CDR1 is SQVTM, CDR2 ANQGSEA. The V gene lost 4 bases and the J gene lost 7 bases, with 11 bases spanning the gap. The CDR3 contains 12 residues. The CDR3 here is CSVAGQGNEQFF. CDR3 DNA: TGCAGCGTTGCGGGGCAGGGGAATGAGCAGTTCTTC.

The rearrangement links TRBV29-1 to TRBJ2-1, with TRBD2 matching 11 bases. CDR1 is SQVTM and CDR2 is ANQGSEA in the germline V gene. The CDR3 runs 13 residues. The V segment lost 7 bases and the J segment 6 bases; nucleotides outside the gene matches: 5. Here the CDR3 reads CSARGLAVNEQFF. The CDR3, as DNA: TGCAGCGCGAGGGGACTAGCGGTCAATGAGCAGTTCTTC.

In the case of this clonotype: A junction boundary mismatches the germline segment, possibly from a read error. This CDR3 is CASSIAGRFYEQYF. The CDR3 DNA follows: TGTGCCAGCAGCATAGCGGGACGGTTCTACGAGCAGTACTTC. The chain couples TRBV7-9 to TRBJ2-7; TRBD2 matches at 8 bases. The V gene's germline CDR1 is SEHNR and CDR2 FQNEAQ (reference sequence). The CDR3 contains 14 residues.

The chain recombines TRBV3-1 with TRBJ2-7, with 9 bases lining up with TRBD1. The CDR3 has 15 residues. Per germline, CDR1 LGHDT and CDR2 YNNKEL (reference sequence). The junction had 8 bases not matched to a gene; V was cut back by 2 bases and J by 6 bases. The DNA of the CDR3 is TGTGCCAGCAGCCAACTTCTTGGGACAGGGAGCGAGCAGTACTTC. Protein: CASSQLLGTGSEQYF.

This clonotype has a handful of counts. This sequence joins TRBV28 and TRBJ2-5; 10 bases fit TRBD2. The J call may not be correct, given that the DNA end is closer to TRBJ2-7. Germline-derived CDR1 and CDR2 are MDHEN and SYDVKM. CDR3 size: 15 residues. The CDR3 reads CASSALAGVGYEQYF. The CDR3 bases are TGTGCCAGCAGTGCCCTAGCGGGAGTTGGCTACGAGCAGTACTTC.

The rearrangement joins TRBV5-1 to TRBJ2-5, with 10 positions matching TRBD2. V dropped 3 bases and J dropped 3; count of bases not matched to a gene: 8. Germline assignment: CDR1 SGHRS and CDR2 YFSETQ. The CDR3 length is 16 residues. CDR3 nucleotides: TGCGCCAGCAGCTCGGCAATCCTAGCGGGGGAAGAGACCCAGTACTTC. Protein: CASSSAILAGEETQYF.

This clonotype was found a few times. This rearrangement joins TRBV6-2 or TRBV6-3 to TRBJ2-7, with D hard to call. Germline V gene data show CDR1 as MNHEY and CDR2 as SVGEGT. This CDR3 comprises 15 residues. With 0 bases removed from V and 3 bases from J, the gap between germline ends came to 12 bases. The CDR3, as DNA: TGTGCCAGCAGTTACTCGACCAGAGCCTACTACGAGCAGTACTTC. This encodes CASSYSTRAYYEQYF.

This clonotype occurred a few times. The CDR3 bases are TGTGCCAGCAGTGGTACCCCCGGATTCAACACCGGGGAGCTGTTTTTT. This encodes CASSGTPGFNTGELFF. This chain joins TRBV6-4 and TRBJ2-2; D call uncertain. The CDR3 extends over 16 amino acids. Germline V gene sequence: CDR1 MRHNA, CDR2 SNTAGT. Between the trimmed V and J ends, which lost 4 bases and 2 bases, there was a span of 14 bases.

The chain uses TRBV6-4 and TRBJ1-6; D is perhaps TRBD1 (6 bases). Per germline, CDR1 MRHNA and CDR2 SNTAGT. Deletions cut 6 bases from V and 7 bases from J, with 10 bases between. The CDR3 is 13 amino acids. The CDR3 nucleotides are TGTGCCAGCAGCGGGGACACAAATTCACCCCTCCACTTT. Encoded protein: CASSGDTNSPLHF.

The sample holds one count of this clonotype. The CDR3 here is CSAKQDLSTDTQYF. CDR3 DNA sequence: TGCAGTGCGAAACAGGACCTGAGCACAGATACGCAGTATTTT. The chain couples TRBV20-1 to TRBJ2-3; weak D call: TRBD1 (5 bases). The CDR3 covers 14 residues. Trimming stripped 6 bases from V and 0 bases from J, with 13 bases between. Germline V gene data show CDR1 as DFQATT and CDR2 as SNEGSKA (reference sequence).